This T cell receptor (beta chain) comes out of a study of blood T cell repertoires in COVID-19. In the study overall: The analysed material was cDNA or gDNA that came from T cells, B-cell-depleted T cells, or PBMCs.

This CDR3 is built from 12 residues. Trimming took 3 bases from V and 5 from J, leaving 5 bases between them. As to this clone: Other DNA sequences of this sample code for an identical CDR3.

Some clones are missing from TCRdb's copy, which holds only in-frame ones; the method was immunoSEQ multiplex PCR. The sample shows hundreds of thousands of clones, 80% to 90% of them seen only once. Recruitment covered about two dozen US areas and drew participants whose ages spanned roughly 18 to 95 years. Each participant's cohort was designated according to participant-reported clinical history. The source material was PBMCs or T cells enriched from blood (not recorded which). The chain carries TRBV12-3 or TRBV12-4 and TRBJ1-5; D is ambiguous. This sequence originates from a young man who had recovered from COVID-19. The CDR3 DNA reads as TGTGCCAGCAGTTTTAGTGATCAGCCCCAGCATTTT. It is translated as CASSFSDQPQHF.